These 23 T cell receptor beta chains originate from one sample sequenced in a study of shared clonotypes between healthy human individuals. CD45RO-negative, CCR7-selected cells formed the naive CD8 fraction, which excluded terminally differentiated effector memory CD45RA+ cells. TCRdb's table, derived via immunoSEQ multiplex PCR, lists solely in-frame clones and lacks some. The sample yields about 750,000 clones, about 91% seen once. Material for sequencing was naive CD8+ T cells sorted from blood. Source of these receptors: a man aged 25 to 45 in good health.

The J gene is TRBJ2-5, the V gene TRBV14; D unclear. Germline assignment: CDR1 SGHDN and CDR2 FVKESK. Trimming left V 8 bases short and J 0 bases short, with 4 bases between. The CDR3 is 11 amino acids. CDR3 residues: CASWYQETQYF. As DNA, the CDR3 is TGTGCCAGCTGGTACCAAGAGACCCAGTACTTC. The complete variable domain, with remaining parts taken from reference TRBV14 and TRBJ2-5, reads EAGVTQFPSHSVIEKGQTVTLRCDPISGHDNLYWYRRVMGKEIKFLLHFVKESKQDESGMPNNRFLAERTGGTYSTLKVQPAELEDSGVYFCASWYQETQYFGPGTRLLVL.

V gene TRBV9 combines with J gene TRBJ2-1; TRBD2 agrees at 14 bases. The J segment lost 6 bases and the V segment lost 0 bases, leaving 5 bases of the junction unmatched. CDR3 size: 17 residues. Germline lookup yields CDR1 SGDLS and CDR2 YYNGEE. The CDR3 here is CASSVEGLAGALNEQFF. The CDR3 coding sequence is TGTGCCAGCAGCGTAGAGGGACTAGCGGGGGCCCTCAATGAGCAGTTCTTC.

The rearrangement links TRBV7-2 to TRBJ2-7; either TRBD1 or TRBD2 may fit D (5 bases each). Germline V gene lookup returns CDR1 SGHTA and CDR2 FQGNSA. The CDR3 sequence is 14 residues long. Trimming pared 3 bases from V and 6 bases from J, leaving 15 bases between. CDR3 in amino acids: CASSLEKPGAEQYF. CDR3 coding DNA: TGTGCCAGCAGCTTGGAGAAGCCCGGGGCCGAGCAGTACTTC.

The rearrangement joins TRBV11-2 to TRBJ2-7; D possibly corresponds to TRBD2 (6 bases). Germline values: CDR1 SGHAT, CDR2 FQNNGV. The length of the CDR3 is 15 residues. Trimming took off 5 bases at V and 0 bases at J, with 14 bases between the two ends. CDR3 in amino acids: CASSPIADSSYEQYF. Here the CDR3 DNA reads TGTGCCAGCAGCCCTATAGCGGATAGCTCCTACGAGCAGTACTTC.

This clone was found a few times. V is TRBV27 and J is TRBJ2-7; 7 nucleotides agree with TRBD1. The V segment lost 10 bases and the J segment 5 bases; nucleotides outside the gene matches: 11. Germline V lookup: CDR1 MNHEY, CDR2 SMNVEV (reference sequence). CDR3 size: 13 residues. Here the CDR3 reads CAIGTGAFNEQYF. For the CDR3, the DNA is TGTGCCATAGGTACAGGGGCGTTCAACGAGCAGTACTTC.

A single count supports this clone. V and J are TRBV7-2 and TRBJ2-1, with 8 bases matching TRBD2. Losses at the gene ends were 2 bases for V and 3 bases for J; bases not matched to a gene: 3. CDR3 length: 15 amino acids. Germline assignment: CDR1 SGHTA and CDR2 FQGNSA. CDR3 in amino acids: CASSLIAGLYNEQFF. The CDR3 DNA reads TGTGCCAGCAGCTTAATAGCGGGGCTCTACAATGAGCAGTTCTTC.

The chain employs TRBV5-1 and TRBJ2-5, with 7 bases aligning to TRBD1. The CDR3 runs to 15 residues. J lost 3 bases, V lost 5 bases, and 10 bases had no gene match. CDR1 and CDR2 from the germline V gene are SGHRS and YFSETQ. CDR3 sequence (DNA): TGCGCCAGCAGTTCTGAGGGGGCGAGGGAAGAGACCCAGTACTTC. Protein sequence: CASSSEGAREETQYF.

This clone was recorded a few times. The sample carries other DNA sequences with the same CDR3. J is TRBJ2-1 and V is TRBV27, with TRBD2 matching over 7 bases. In germline, CDR1 is MNHEY, CDR2 SMNVEV (reference sequence). After removal of 1 base from V and 0 bases from J, the junction contained 3 bases not matched to a gene. This CDR3 comprises 16 residues. CDR3 DNA: TGTGCCAGCAGTTTATTGGGGGGGAGCTCCTACAATGAGCAGTTCTTC. It specifies CASSLLGGSSYNEQFF.

This chain connects TRBV15 to TRBJ2-4, with TRBD2 matching over 9 bases. The CDR3 consists of 17 residues. V lost 2 bases and J lost 4; bases outside the gene matches: 9. Germline CDR1 and CDR2: LNHNV and YYDKDF (reference sequence). CDR3 protein: CATSRTGTSSIKNIQYF. The DNA of the CDR3 is TGTGCCACCAGCAGAACCGGGACTAGCAGCATAAAAAACATTCAGTACTTC. The full variable domain, completed using reference TRBV15 and TRBJ2-4, is DAMVIQNPRYQVTQFGKPVTLSCSQTLNHNVMYWYQQKSSQAPKLLFHYYDKDFNNEADTPDNFQSRRPNTSFCFLDIRSPGLGDTAMYLCATSRTGTSSIKNIQYFGAGTRLSVL.

V gene TRBV19 combines with J gene TRBJ2-7; D is tentatively TRBD1 or TRBD2 (5 bases each). In germline, CDR1 is LNHDA, CDR2 SQIVND (reference sequence). This CDR3 region has 15 residues. V lost 4 bases to trimming and J lost 3 bases, with 16 bases between them. The DNA for the CDR3 is TGTGCCAGTAGTAGAGATGACGGGACGGTCTACGAGCAGTACTTC. This translates into CASSRDDGTVYEQYF.

There are a few counts of this clone. V is TRBV13 and J is TRBJ2-5; 11 bases line up with TRBD2. The V gene end was trimmed by 4 bases and the J gene end by 1 base; junction bases not matched to a gene: 8. The CDR3 is 17 amino acids. Germline V gene sequence: CDR1 PRHDT, CDR2 FYEKMQ (reference sequence). The CDR3 nucleotides are TGTGCCAGCAGCTCTCTACTAGCGGGAGCCCTCCAAGAGACCCAGTACTTC. Translating it yields CASSSLLAGALQETQYF.

The V and J genes are TRBV27 and TRBJ2-7, with D perhaps matching TRBD2 (5 bases). The germline CDR1 and CDR2 sequences are MNHEY and SMNVEV (reference sequence). Trimming removed 5 bases at V and 2 bases at J, with 22 bases between. The CDR3 is 17 amino acids. The CDR3 loop is CASSPLLTGAETYEQYF. DNA for the CDR3: TGTGCCAGCAGTCCTCTCTTGACCGGAGCGGAGACCTACGAGCAGTACTTC.

The chain has TRBV27 and TRBJ2-1; D is undetermined. The CDR3 extends over 13 amino acids. V lost 3 bases to trimming and J lost 5 bases, with 8 bases between them. Germline values: CDR1 MNHEY, CDR2 SMNVEV (reference sequence). The CDR3 spells CASSLVGDNEQFF. In nucleotides, the CDR3 is TGTGCCAGCAGTTTGGTGGGTGACAATGAGCAGTTCTTC.

The chain has TRBV19 and TRBJ2-1, with D hard to call. Germline CDR1 is LNHDA and CDR2 is SQIVND (reference sequence). V was shortened by 4 bases and J by 2 bases, with 9 bases between the two germline ends. This CDR3 is 14 amino acids long. DNA of the CDR3: TGTGCCAGTAGTACTCTAGGGACCTACAATGAGCAGTTCTTC. Protein: CASSTLGTYNEQFF.

The rearrangement links TRBV29-1 to TRBJ1-5; D is undetermined. Germline loops: CDR1 SQVTM, CDR2 ANQGSEA. The CDR3 spans 12 residues. The V end was cut by 4 bases, the J end by 4 bases, with 8 bases between. The CDR3 loop reads CSVGRPNQPQHF. Written as DNA, the CDR3 is TGCAGCGTTGGCCGGCCGAATCAGCCCCAGCATTTT.

This clone has a single count. The CDR3 here is CASSELGRNYEQYF. The CDR3 DNA is TGTGCCAGCAGTGAACTGGGCCGGAACTACGAGCAGTACTTC. This rearrangement joins TRBV6-1 to TRBJ2-7; D remains unclear. Germline CDR1 is MNHNS and CDR2 is SASEGT. Trimming left V 2 bases short and J 3 bases short, with 11 bases between. This CDR3 contains 14 residues.

About this clone: This CDR3 is also generated by other DNA sequences in the sample. This sequence joins TRBV11-2 and TRBJ2-1; D unclear. Per the germline V gene, CDR1 is SGHAT and CDR2 is FQNNGV. The CDR3 has 11 residues. The ends were cut back, 2 bases at V and 7 bases at J, with 3 bases in the middle. CDR3 sequence reads: CASSLTNEQFF. CDR3 nucleotide sequence: TGTGCCAGCAGCTTAACGAATGAGCAGTTCTTC. The full variable domain, its missing parts supplied by reference TRBV11-2 and TRBJ2-1, is EAGVAQSPRYKIIEKRQSVAFWCNPISGHATLYWYQQILGQGPKLLIQFQNNGVVDDSQLPKDRFSAERLKGVDSTLKIQPAKLEDSAVYLCASSLTNEQFFGPGTRLTVL.

This chain links TRBV2 with TRBJ2-5, with D uncertain. CDR1 is SNHLY and CDR2 is FYNNEI in the germline V gene. This CDR3 comprises 11 residues. Trimming cost V 6 bases and J 2 bases, with 4 bases left between them. In DNA, the CDR3 is TGTGCCAGCAGGAAACAAGAGACCCAGTACTTC. It yields the protein CASRKQETQYF.

The rearrangement links TRBV27 to TRBJ2-7, with 8 nucleotides matching TRBD2. The CDR3 loop spans 15 amino acids. Trimming took 2 bases from V and 2 from J; bases not matched to a gene: 5. CDR1 MNHEY and CDR2 SMNVEV come from the germline V gene (reference sequence). DNA of the CDR3: TGTGCCAGCAGTTTAAAGGCGGGAGGCGCCTACGAGCAGTACTTC. Translating it yields CASSLKAGGAYEQYF.

V is TRBV5-4 and J is TRBJ2-3; TRBD1 matches 7 bases. V shed 0 bases, J shed 5 bases, and the junction held 9 bases outside the gene matches. CDR3 length equals 16 residues. CDR1 is SGHNT, CDR2 YYREEE, per germline (reference sequence). The CDR3 DNA reads as TGTGCCAGCAGCTTGGGGAACAGGGGCCTTGGAGATACGCAGTATTTT. Protein: CASSLGNRGLGDTQYF.

This chain uses TRBV19 with TRBJ2-5, with D perhaps TRBD1 (6 bases). Trimming took off 5 bases at V and 4 bases at J, with 11 bases between the two ends. CDR1 and CDR2 from the germline V gene are LNHDA and SQIVND (reference sequence). The CDR3 spans 13 residues. CDR3 protein: CASSGRTAETQYF. The CDR3 nucleotides read TGTGCCAGTAGTGGGCGGACAGCAGAGACCCAGTACTTC.

The V call is TRBV11-2, the J call TRBJ2-1, with 14 bases fitting TRBD2. CDR3 length equals 17 residues. The V and J ends lost 5 bases and 5 bases, in that order; junction bases with no gene match: 8. Germline CDR1 is SGHAT and CDR2 is FQNNGV. In nucleotides, the CDR3 is TGTGCCAGCAGCAAGGGACTAGCGGGAGTAGGGGACAATGAGCAGTTCTTC. This gives the protein CASSKGLAGVGDNEQFF.

The chain is built from TRBV28 and TRBJ1-2; TRBD1 matches at 8 bases. The CDR3 is made up of 15 amino acids. Trimming at V came to 6 bases and at J to 8 bases, leaving 14 bases not matched to a gene. Per germline, CDR1 MDHEN and CDR2 SYDVKM. CDR3: CASRDRGVLFAGYTF. Here the CDR3 DNA reads TGTGCCAGCAGAGACAGGGGTGTTTTGTTTGCGGGCTACACCTTC.